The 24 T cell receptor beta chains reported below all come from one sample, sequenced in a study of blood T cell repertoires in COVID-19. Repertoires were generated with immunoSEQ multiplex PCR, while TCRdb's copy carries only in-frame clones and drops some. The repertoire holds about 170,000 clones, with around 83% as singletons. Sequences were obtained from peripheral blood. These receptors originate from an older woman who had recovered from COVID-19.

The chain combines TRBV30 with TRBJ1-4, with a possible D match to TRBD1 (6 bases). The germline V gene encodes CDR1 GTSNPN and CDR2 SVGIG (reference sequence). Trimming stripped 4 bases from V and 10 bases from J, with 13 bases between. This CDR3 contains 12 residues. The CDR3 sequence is CAWNRGGGKLFF. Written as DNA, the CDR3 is TGTGCCTGGAACCGAGGGGGGGGAAAACTGTTTTTT.

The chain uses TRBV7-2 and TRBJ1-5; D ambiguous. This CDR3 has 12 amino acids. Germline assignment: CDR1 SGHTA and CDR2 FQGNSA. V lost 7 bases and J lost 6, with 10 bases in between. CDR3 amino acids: CASNTAGQPQHF. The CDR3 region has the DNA TGTGCCAGCAACACCGCGGGTCAGCCCCAGCATTTT. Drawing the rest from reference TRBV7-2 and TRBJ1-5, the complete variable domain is GAGVSQSPSNKVTEKGKDVELRCDPISGHTALYWYRQSLGQGLEFLIYFQGNSAPDKSGLPSDRFSAERTGGSVSTLTIQRTQQEDSAVYLCASNTAGQPQHFGDGTRLSIL.

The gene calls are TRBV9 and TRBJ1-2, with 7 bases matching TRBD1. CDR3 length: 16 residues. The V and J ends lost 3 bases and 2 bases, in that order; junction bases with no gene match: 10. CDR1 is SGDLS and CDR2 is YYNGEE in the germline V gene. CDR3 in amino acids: CASSANDDRVNYGYTF. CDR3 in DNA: TGTGCCAGCAGCGCGAACGACGACAGGGTAAACTATGGCTACACCTTC. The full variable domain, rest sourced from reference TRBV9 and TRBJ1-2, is DSGVTQTPKHLITATGQRVTLRCSPRSGDLSVYWYQQSLDQGLQFLIQYYNGEERAKGNILERFSAQQFPDLHSELNLSSLELGDSALYFCASSANDDRVNYGYTFGSGTRLTVV.

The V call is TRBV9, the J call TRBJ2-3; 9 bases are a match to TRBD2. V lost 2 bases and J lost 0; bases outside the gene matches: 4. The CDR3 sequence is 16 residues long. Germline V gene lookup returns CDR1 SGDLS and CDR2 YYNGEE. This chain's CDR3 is CASSVGAGGSTDTQYF. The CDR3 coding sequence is TGTGCCAGCAGCGTGGGAGCGGGGGGTAGCACAGATACGCAGTATTTT.

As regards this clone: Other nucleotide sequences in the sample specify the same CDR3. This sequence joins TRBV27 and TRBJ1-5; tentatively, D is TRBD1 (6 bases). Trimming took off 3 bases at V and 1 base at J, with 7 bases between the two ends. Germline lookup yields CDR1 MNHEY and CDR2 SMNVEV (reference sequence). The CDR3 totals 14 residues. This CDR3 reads CASSFTGSNQPQHF. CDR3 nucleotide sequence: TGTGCCAGCAGTTTCACAGGGAGCAATCAGCCCCAGCATTTT.

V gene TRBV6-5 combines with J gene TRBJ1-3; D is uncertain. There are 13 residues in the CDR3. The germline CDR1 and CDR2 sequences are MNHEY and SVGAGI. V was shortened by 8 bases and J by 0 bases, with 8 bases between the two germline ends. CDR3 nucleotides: TGTGCCAGCGAGGGCGACTCTGGAAACACCATATATTTT. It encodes CASEGDSGNTIYF.

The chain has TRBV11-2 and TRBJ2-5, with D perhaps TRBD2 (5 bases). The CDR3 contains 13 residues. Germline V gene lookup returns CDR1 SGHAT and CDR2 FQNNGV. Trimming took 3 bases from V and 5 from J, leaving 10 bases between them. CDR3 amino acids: CASSFRERETQYF. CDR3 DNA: TGTGCCAGCAGCTTTAGGGAGAGGGAGACCCAGTACTTC.

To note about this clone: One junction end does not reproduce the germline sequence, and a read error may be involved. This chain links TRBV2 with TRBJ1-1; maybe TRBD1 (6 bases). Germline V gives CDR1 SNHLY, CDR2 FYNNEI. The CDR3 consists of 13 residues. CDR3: CASSEGTPTEAFF. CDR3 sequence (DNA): TGTGCCAGCAGCGAAGGGACACCGACTGAAGCTTTCTTT.

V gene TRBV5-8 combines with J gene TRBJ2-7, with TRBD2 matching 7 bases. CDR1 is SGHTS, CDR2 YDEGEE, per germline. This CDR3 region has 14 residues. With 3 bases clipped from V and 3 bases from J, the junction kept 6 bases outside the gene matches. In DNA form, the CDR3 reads TGTGCCAGCAGCTGGAGGGCTAGCGGCTACGAGCAGTACTTC. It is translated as CASSWRASGYEQYF.

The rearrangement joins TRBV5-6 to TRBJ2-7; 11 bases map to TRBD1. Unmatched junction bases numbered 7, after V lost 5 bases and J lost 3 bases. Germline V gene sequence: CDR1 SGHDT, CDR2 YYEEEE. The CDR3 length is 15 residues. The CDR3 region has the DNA TGTGCCAGCAGGTTCCGGGACAGGGGGGGCTACGAGCAGTACTTC. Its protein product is CASRFRDRGGYEQYF. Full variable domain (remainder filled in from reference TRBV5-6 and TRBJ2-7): DAGVTQSPTHLIKTRGQQVTLRCSPKSGHDTVSWYQQALGQGPQFIFQYYEEEERQRGNFPDRFSGHQFPNYSSELNVNALLLGDSALYLCASRFRDRGGYEQYFGPGTRLTVT.

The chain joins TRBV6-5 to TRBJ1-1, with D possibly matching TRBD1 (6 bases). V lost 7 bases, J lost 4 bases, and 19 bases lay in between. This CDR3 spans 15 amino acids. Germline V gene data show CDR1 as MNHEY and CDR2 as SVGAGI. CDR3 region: CASTPGGGWVTEAFF. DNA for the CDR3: TGTGCCAGCACCCCGGGGGGCGGATGGGTCACTGAAGCTTTCTTT.

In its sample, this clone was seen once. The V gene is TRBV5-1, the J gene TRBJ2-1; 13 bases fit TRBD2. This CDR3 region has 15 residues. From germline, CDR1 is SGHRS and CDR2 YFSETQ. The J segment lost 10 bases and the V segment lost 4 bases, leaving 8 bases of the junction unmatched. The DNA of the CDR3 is TGCGCCAGCAGCCCCCGGAGGACTAGCGGGGGCGAGCAGTTCTTC. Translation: CASSPRRTSGGEQFF.

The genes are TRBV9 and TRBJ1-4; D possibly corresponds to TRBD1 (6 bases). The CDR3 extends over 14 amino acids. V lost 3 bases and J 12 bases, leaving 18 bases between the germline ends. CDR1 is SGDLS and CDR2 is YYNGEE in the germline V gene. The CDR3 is CASSEDSVGSELFF. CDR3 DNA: TGTGCCAGCAGCGAGGACAGCGTGGGGTCGGAACTGTTTTTT.

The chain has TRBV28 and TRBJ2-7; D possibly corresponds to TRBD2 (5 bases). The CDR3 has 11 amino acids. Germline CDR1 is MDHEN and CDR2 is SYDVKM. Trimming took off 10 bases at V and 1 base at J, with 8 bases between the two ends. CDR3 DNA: TGTGCCACCGGGGTTTCCTACGAGCAGTACTTC. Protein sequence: CATGVSYEQYF.

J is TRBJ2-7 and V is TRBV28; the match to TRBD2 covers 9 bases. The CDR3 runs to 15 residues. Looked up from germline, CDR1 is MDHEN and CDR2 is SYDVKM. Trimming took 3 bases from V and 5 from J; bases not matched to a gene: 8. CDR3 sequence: CASSFPGLAGHEQYF. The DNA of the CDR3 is TGTGCCAGCAGTTTCCCCGGGCTAGCGGGACACGAGCAGTACTTC.

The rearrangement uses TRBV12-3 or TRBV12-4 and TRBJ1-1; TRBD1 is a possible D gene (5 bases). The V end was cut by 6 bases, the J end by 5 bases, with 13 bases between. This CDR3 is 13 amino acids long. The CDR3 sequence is CASSLLGGTEAFF. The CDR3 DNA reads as TGTGCCAGCAGCCTCTTGGGGGGTACTGAAGCTTTCTTT.

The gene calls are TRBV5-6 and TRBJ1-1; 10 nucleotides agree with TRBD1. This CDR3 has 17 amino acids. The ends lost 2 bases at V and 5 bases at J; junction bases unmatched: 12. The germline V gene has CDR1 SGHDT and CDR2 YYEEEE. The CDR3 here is CASSFGTGAPVGTEAFF. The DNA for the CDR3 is TGTGCCAGCAGCTTTGGGACAGGGGCGCCGGTGGGAACTGAAGCTTTCTTT.

This chain's CDR3 is CASTRGGGNTEAFF. The CDR3 coding sequence is TGCGCCAGCACCCGGGGGGGCGGGAACACTGAAGCTTTCTTT. The V and J genes are TRBV5-1 and TRBJ1-1, with D perhaps TRBD1 (6 bases). The CDR3 is 14 amino acids. Trimming left V 6 bases short and J 1 base short, with 13 bases between. In germline, CDR1 is SGHRS, CDR2 YFSETQ.

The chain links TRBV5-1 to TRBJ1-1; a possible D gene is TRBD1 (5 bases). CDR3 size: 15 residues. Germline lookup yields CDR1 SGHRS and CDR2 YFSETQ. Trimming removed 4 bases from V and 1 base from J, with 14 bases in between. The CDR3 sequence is CASSREAGTNTEAFF. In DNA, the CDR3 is TGCGCCAGCAGCCGGGAGGCGGGGACGAACACTGAAGCTTTCTTT.

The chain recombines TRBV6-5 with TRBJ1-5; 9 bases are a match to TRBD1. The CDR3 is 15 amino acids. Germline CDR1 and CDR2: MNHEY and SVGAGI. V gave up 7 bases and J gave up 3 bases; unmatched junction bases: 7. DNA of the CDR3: TGTGCCAGCACCAAGACAGGGGGGGCCAATCAGCCCCAGCATTTT. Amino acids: CASTKTGGANQPQHF.

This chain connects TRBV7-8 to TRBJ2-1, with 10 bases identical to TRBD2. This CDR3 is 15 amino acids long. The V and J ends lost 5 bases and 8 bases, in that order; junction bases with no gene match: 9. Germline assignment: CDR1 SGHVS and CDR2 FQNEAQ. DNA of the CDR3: TGTGCCAGCAGCCCTACAGCGGGAGGGTACTATGAGCAGTTCTTC. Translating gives CASSPTAGGYYEQFF.

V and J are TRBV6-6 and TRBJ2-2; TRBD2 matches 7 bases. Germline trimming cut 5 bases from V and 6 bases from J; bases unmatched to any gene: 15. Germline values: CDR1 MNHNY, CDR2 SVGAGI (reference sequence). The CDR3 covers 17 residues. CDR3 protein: CASSPLPGGSLPGELFF. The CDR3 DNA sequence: TGTGCCAGCAGTCCCCTCCCGGGCGGGAGCCTCCCCGGGGAGCTGTTTTTT.

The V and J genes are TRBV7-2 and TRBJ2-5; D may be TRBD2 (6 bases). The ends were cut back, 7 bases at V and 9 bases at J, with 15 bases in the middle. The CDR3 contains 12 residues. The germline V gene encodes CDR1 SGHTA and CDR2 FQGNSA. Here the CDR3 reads CASTSRGRPQYF. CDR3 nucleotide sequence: TGTGCCAGCACCAGTCGGGGGAGACCCCAGTACTTC.

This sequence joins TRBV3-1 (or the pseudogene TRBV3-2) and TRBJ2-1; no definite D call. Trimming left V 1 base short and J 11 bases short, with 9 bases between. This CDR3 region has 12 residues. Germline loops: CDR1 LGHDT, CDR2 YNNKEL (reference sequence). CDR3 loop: CASSQAQTQQFF. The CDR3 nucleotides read TGTGCCAGCAGCCAAGCCCAAACACAGCAGTTCTTC.